These T cell receptor beta chains were read from a single sample in a study of identical twins. TCRdb called the 5' RACE reads again in MiXCR, with one record for every CDR3 protein. The data hold approximately 600,000 distinct CDR3 sequences, with just under 10% observed a single time. Separately, the same data were catalogued under a study of yellow fever vaccine responses in identical twins.

Source material: PBMCs. The receptors derive from a young woman in good health. CDR3s include the opening cysteine and the closing phenylalanine or tryptophan.

j_gene: TRBJ1-5; v_gene: TRBV28; CDR3aa: CASSFIRGGSGQPQHF
j_gene: TRBJ2-1; v_gene: TRBV27; CDR3aa: CASSHNSGVYNEQFF
j_gene: TRBJ2-3; v_gene: TRBV20-1; CDR3aa: CSARDLFTDTQYF
j_gene: TRBJ1-1; v_gene: TRBV6-5; CDR3aa: CASSYTPSTEAFF
j_gene: TRBJ2-1; v_gene: TRBV5-1; CDR3aa: CASSSPSGTYNEQFF
j_gene: TRBJ2-7; v_gene: TRBV18; CDR3aa: CASSPPQGSFYEQYF
j_gene: TRBJ2-7; v_gene: TRBV21-1; CDR3aa: CAIFELAGGDYEQYF
j_gene: TRBJ2-3; v_gene: TRBV5-1; CDR3aa: CASSLDGSSGTQYF
j_gene: TRBJ2-3; v_gene: TRBV7-8; CDR3aa: CASSPTDRMKGDTQYF
j_gene: TRBJ2-5; v_gene: TRBV6-2/TRBV6-3; CDR3aa: CASSYSKRLQGAQYF
j_gene: TRBJ1-2; v_gene: TRBV7-2; CDR3aa: CASRAKEGSNYGYTF
j_gene: TRBJ2-7; v_gene: TRBV28; CDR3aa: CASSLLYVGYEQYF
j_gene: TRBJ2-7; v_gene: TRBV15; CDR3aa: CATSRETSGIYEQYF
j_gene: TRBJ1-4; v_gene: TRBV18; CDR3aa: CASSRGTMGEKLFF
j_gene: TRBJ2-7; v_gene: TRBV4-2; CDR3aa: CASSQGRATTYEQYF
j_gene: TRBJ2-5; v_gene: TRBV7-9; CDR3aa: CASSPRLASRETQYF
j_gene: TRBJ2-3; v_gene: TRBV24-1; CDR3aa: CATHPGQGRTLTDTQYF
j_gene: TRBJ2-7; v_gene: TRBV18; CDR3aa: CASSPRDRFTYEQYF
j_gene: TRBJ1-2; v_gene: TRBV5-1; CDR3aa: CASSLEGQVYGYTF
j_gene: TRBJ2-7; v_gene: TRBV28; CDR3aa: CASRSGSWRQYF
j_gene: TRBJ2-5; v_gene: TRBV29-1; CDR3aa: CSVELQSGQGAIRETQYF
j_gene: TRBJ2-5; v_gene: TRBV12-3/TRBV12-4; CDR3aa: CASSLRGSGTPQETQYF
j_gene: TRBJ2-5; v_gene: TRBV4-1; CDR3aa: CASSPTGTSGRATQYF
j_gene: TRBJ2-7; v_gene: TRBV6-2/TRBV6-3; CDR3aa: CASSPSGRREQYF
j_gene: TRBJ2-3; v_gene: TRBV20-1; CDR3aa: CSARREGTDTQYF
j_gene: TRBJ2-7; v_gene: TRBV2; CDR3aa: CASSEALARGAYEQYF
j_gene: TRBJ2-7; v_gene: TRBV11-2; CDR3aa: CASSSRVGAGGDYEQYF
j_gene: TRBJ2-7; v_gene: TRBV3-1; CDR3aa: CASSPTGTGFYEQYF
j_gene: TRBJ2-5; v_gene: TRBV7-8; CDR3aa: CASSLVRGKTLRAETQYF
j_gene: TRBJ2-1; v_gene: TRBV29-1; CDR3aa: CSVAGLIKNEQFF
j_gene: TRBJ2-1; v_gene: TRBV18; CDR3aa: CASSTGPVPTDEQFF
j_gene: TRBJ2-1; v_gene: TRBV27; CDR3aa: CASSKHADNEQFF
j_gene: TRBJ2-1; v_gene: TRBV28; CDR3aa: CASSLRLGGDEQFF
j_gene: TRBJ2-2; v_gene: TRBV6-5; CDR3aa: CASSYSPGQKDTGELFF
j_gene: TRBJ2-3; v_gene: TRBV5-6; CDR3aa: CASSLMGTDTQYF
j_gene: TRBJ1-5; v_gene: TRBV12-3/TRBV12-4; CDR3aa: CASSPPKGRMGQPQHF
j_gene: TRBJ2-3; v_gene: TRBV12-3/TRBV12-4; CDR3aa: CASSLYSGDTQYF
j_gene: TRBJ2-7; v_gene: TRBV16; CDR3aa: CASSPVGVRYEQYF
j_gene: TRBJ2-7; v_gene: TRBV7-9; CDR3aa: CASSPRQVYEQYF
j_gene: TRBJ2-1; v_gene: TRBV5-1; CDR3aa: CASRKGSYNEQFF
j_gene: TRBJ2-2; v_gene: TRBV7-2; CDR3aa: CASSSDLNTGELFF
j_gene: TRBJ2-1; v_gene: TRBV7-2; CDR3aa: CASNLWGGEQFF
j_gene: TRBJ2-2; v_gene: TRBV6-1; CDR3aa: CVVKRPQTGELFF
j_gene: TRBJ2-1; v_gene: TRBV6-5; CDR3aa: CASRGYNEQFF
j_gene: TRBJ1-2; v_gene: TRBV12-3/TRBV12-4; CDR3aa: CASSLGQGATPQRSYGYTF
j_gene: TRBJ2-2; v_gene: TRBV11-2; CDR3aa: CASSLGGLNTGELFF
j_gene: TRBJ1-4; v_gene: TRBV6-2/TRBV6-3; CDR3aa: CASRSGFEGYGASTNEKLFF
j_gene: TRBJ2-7; v_gene: TRBV12-3/TRBV12-4; CDR3aa: CASSRQDGYEQYF
j_gene: TRBJ2-1; v_gene: TRBV5-6; CDR3aa: CASSPQGAIGYNEQFF
j_gene: TRBJ2-1; v_gene: TRBV12-3/TRBV12-4; CDR3aa: CASSPTSSLYNEQFF
j_gene: TRBJ2-7; v_gene: TRBV3-1; CDR3aa: CASSQWGLAAYEQYF
j_gene: TRBJ2-3; v_gene: TRBV7-2; CDR3aa: CASSRGRGGTDTQYF
j_gene: TRBJ1-1; v_gene: TRBV20-1; CDR3aa: CSARVGGATEAFF
j_gene: TRBJ2-7; v_gene: TRBV25-1; CDR3aa: CAAAAGQGEQYF
j_gene: TRBJ1-6; v_gene: TRBV6-1; CDR3aa: CASNPRRNGSPLHF
j_gene: TRBJ1-1; v_gene: TRBV5-1; CDR3aa: CASWETPGQGRAFF
j_gene: TRBJ2-7; v_gene: TRBV6-2/TRBV6-3; CDR3aa: CASSAAGAGTYEQYF
j_gene: TRBJ2-3; v_gene: TRBV7-2; CDR3aa: CASSLTGLAAGDTQYF